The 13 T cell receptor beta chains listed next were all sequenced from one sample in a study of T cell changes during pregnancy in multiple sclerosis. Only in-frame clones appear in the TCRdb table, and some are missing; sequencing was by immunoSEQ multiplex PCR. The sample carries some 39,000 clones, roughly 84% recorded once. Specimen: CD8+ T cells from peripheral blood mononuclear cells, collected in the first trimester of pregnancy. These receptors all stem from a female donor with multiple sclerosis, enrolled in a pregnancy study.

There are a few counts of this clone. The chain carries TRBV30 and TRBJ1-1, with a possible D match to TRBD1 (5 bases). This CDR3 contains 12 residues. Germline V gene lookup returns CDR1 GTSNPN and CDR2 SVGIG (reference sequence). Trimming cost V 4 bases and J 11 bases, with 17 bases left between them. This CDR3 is CAWITSGVAAFF. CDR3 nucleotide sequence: TGTGCCTGGATCACATCGGGGGTTGCTGCTTTCTTT.

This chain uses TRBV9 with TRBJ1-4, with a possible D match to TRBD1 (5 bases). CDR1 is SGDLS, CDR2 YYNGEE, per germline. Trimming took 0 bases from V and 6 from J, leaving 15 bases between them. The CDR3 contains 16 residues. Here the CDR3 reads CASSVGGVGTYEKLFF. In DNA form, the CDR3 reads TGTGCCAGCAGCGTAGGAGGTGTGGGGACTTATGAAAAACTGTTTTTT.

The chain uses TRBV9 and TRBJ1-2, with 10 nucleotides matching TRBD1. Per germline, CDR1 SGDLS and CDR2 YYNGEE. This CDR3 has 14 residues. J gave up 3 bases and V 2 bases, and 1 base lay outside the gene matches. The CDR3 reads CASSVGQGDYGYTF. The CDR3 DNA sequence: TGTGCCAGCAGCGTCGGACAGGGGGACTATGGCTACACCTTC.

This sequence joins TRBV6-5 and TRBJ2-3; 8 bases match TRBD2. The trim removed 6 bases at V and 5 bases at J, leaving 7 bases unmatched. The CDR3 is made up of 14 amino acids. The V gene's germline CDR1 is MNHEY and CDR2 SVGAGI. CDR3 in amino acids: CASSPGGDGDTQYF. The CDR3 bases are TGTGCCAGCAGCCCGGGGGGGGACGGAGATACGCAGTATTTT.

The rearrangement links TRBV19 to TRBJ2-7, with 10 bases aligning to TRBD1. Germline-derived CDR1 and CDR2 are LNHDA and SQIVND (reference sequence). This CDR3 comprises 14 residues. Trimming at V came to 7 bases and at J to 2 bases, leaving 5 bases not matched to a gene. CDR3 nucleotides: TGTGCCAGTACTCCGGGACAGGGGACCTACGAGCAGTACTTC. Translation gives CASTPGQGTYEQYF.

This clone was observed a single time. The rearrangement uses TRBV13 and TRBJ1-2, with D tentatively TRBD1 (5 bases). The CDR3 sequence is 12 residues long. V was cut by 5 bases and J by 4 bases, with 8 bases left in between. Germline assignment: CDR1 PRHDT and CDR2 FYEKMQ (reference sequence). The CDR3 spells CASSADSYGYTF. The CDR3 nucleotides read TGTGCCAGCAGCGCCGACAGCTATGGCTACACCTTC.

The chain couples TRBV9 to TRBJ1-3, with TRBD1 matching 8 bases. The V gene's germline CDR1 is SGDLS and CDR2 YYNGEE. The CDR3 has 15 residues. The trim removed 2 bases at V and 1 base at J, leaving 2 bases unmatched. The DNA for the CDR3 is TGTGCCAGCAGCGTCGACAGGGGTTCTGGAAACACCATATATTTT. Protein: CASSVDRGSGNTIYF.

As DNA, the CDR3 is TGTGCCAGCAGGTCGGACAGGGTCGTAACTAATGAAAAACTGTTTTTT. Translated: CASRSDRVVTNEKLFF. The chain recombines TRBV6-6 with TRBJ1-4; the match to TRBD1 covers 8 bases. This CDR3 comprises 16 residues. V dropped 6 bases and J dropped 1; count of bases not matched to a gene: 7. CDR1 is MNHNY and CDR2 is SVGAGI in the germline V gene (reference sequence).

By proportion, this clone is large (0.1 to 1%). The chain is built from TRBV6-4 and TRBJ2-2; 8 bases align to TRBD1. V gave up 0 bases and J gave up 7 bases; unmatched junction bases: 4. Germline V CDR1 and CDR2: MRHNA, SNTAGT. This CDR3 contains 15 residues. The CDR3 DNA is TGTGCCAGCAGTGACTCCGCAGGGGGCCACGGGGAGCTGTTTTTT. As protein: CASSDSAGGHGELFF.

This chain's CDR3 is CASSPFLSDTQYF. The CDR3 nucleotides are TGTGCCAGCAGTCCTTTTCTGTCAGATACGCAGTATTTT. This chain joins TRBV6-6 and TRBJ2-3; D ambiguous. The germline V gene has CDR1 MNHNY and CDR2 SVGAGI (reference sequence). CDR3 size: 13 residues. Trimming stripped 5 bases from V and 4 bases from J, with 10 bases between.

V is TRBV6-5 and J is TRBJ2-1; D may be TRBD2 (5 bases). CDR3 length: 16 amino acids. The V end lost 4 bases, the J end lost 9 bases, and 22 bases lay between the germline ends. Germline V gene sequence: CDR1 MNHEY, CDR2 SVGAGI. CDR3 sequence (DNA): TGTGCCAGCAGTTTCCCCCCTGGGAGTTTGAACGGTGAGCAGTTCTTC. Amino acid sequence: CASSFPPGSLNGEQFF.

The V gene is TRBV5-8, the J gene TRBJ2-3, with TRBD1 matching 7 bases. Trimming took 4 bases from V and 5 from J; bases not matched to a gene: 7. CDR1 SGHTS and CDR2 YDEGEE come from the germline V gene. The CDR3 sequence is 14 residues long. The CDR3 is CASSAKGALDTQYF. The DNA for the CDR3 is TGTGCCAGCAGCGCCAAGGGGGCCCTAGATACGCAGTATTTT. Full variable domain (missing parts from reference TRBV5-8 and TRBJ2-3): EAGVTQSPTHLIKTRGQQATLRCSPISGHTSVYWYQQALGLGLQFLLWYDEGEERNRGNFPPRFSGRQFPNYSSELNVNALELEDSALYLCASSAKGALDTQYFGPGTRLTVL.

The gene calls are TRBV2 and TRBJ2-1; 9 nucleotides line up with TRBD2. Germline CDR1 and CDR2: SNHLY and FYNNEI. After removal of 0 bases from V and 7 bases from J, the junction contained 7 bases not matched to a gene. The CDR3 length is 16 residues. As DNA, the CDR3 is TGTGCCAGCAGTGAAGCGGGTGCTAGCGGGGATAATGAGCAGTTCTTC. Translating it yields CASSEAGASGDNEQFF.